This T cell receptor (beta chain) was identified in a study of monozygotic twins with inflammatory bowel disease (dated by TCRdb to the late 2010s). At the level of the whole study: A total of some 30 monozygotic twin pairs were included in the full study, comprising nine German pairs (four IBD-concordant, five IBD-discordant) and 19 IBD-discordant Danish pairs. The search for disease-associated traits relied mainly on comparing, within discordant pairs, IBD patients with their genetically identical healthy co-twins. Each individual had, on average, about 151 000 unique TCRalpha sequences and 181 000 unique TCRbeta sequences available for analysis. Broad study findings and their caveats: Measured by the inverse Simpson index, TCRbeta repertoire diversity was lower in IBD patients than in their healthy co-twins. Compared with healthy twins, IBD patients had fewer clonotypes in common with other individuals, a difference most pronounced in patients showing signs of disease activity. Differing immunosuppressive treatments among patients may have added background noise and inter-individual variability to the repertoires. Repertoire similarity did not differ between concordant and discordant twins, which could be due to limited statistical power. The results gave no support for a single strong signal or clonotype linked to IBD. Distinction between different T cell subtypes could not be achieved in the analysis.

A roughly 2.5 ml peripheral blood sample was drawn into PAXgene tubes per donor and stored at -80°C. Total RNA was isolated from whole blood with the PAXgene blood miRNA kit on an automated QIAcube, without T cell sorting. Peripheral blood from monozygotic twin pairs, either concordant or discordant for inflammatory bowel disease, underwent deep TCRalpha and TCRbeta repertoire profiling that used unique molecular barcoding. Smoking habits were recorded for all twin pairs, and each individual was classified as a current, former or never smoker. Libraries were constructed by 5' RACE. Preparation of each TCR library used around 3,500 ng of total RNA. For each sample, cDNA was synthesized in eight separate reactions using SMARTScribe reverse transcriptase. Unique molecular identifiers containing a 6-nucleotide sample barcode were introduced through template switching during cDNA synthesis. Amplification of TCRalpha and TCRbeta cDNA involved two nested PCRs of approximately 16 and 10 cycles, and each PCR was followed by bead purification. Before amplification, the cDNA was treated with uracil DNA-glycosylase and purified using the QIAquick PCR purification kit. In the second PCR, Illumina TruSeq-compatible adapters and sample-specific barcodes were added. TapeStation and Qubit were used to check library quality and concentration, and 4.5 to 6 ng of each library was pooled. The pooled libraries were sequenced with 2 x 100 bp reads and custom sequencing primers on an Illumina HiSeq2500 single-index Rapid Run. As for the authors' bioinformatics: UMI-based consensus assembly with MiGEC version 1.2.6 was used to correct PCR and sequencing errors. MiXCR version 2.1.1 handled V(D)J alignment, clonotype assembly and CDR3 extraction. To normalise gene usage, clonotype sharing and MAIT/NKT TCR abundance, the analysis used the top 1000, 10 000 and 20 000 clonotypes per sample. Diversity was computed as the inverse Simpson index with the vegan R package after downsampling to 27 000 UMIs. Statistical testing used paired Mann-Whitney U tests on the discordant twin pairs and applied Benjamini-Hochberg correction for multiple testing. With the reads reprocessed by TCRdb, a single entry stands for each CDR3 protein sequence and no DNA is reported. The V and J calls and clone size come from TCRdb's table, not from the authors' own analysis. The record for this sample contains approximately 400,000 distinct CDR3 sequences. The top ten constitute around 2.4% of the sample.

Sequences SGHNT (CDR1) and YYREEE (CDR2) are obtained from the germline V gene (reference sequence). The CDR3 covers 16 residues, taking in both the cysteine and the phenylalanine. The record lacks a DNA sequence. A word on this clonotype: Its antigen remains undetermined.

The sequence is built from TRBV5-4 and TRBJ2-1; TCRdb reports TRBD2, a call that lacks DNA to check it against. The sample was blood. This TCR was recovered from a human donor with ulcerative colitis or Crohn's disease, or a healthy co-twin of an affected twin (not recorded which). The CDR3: CASSLRRLAGYNEQFF.